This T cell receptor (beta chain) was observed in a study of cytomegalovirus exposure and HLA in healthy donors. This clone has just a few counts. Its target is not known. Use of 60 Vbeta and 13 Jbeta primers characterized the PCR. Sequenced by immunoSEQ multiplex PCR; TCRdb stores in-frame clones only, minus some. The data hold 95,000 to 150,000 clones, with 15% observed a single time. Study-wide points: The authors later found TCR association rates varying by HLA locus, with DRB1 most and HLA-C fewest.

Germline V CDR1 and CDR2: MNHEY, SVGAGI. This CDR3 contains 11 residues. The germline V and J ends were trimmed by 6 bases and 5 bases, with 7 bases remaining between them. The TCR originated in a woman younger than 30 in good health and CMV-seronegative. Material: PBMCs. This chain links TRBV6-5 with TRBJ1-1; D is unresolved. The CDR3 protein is CASRRETEAFF. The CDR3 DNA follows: TGTGCCAGCAGACGGGAAACTGAAGCTTTCTTT.